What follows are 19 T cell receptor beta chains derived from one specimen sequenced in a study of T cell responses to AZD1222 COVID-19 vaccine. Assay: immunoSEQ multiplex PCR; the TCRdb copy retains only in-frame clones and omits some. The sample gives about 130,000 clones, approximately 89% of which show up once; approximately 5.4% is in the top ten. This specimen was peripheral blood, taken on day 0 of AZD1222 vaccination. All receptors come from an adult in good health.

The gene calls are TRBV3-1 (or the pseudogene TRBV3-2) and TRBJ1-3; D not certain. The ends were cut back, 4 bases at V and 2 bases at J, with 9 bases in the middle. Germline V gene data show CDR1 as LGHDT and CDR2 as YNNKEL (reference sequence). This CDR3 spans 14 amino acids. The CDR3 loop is CASSRKGTGNTIYF. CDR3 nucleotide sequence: TGTGCCAGCAGCCGTAAGGGAACTGGAAACACCATATATTTT.

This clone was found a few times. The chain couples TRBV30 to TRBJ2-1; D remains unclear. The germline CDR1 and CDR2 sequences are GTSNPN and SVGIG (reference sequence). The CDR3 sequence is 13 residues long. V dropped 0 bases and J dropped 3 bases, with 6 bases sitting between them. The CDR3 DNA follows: TGTGCCTGGAGTGTACTCTACTACAATGAGCAGTTCTTC. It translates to CAWSVLYYNEQFF.

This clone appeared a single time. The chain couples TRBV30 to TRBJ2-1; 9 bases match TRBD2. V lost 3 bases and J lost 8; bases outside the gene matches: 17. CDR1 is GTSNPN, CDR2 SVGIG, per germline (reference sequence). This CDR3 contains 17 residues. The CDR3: CAWRGLAGGGQVDEQFF. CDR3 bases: TGTGCCTGGAGGGGACTAGCAGGGGGAGGGCAGGTGGATGAGCAGTTCTTC.

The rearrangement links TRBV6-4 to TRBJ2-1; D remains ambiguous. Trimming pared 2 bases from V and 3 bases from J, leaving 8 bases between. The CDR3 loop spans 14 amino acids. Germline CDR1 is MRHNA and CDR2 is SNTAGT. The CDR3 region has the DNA TGTGCCAGCAGTGACGGTCAGGACTACAATGAGCAGTTCTTC. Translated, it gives CASSDGQDYNEQFF.

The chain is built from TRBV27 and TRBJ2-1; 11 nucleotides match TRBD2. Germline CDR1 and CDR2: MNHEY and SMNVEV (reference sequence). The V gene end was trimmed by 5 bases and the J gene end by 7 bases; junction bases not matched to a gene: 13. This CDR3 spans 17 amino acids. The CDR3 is CASSTQTSGVTGNEQFF. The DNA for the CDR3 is TGTGCCAGCAGTACCCAGACTAGCGGGGTAACCGGGAATGAGCAGTTCTTC.

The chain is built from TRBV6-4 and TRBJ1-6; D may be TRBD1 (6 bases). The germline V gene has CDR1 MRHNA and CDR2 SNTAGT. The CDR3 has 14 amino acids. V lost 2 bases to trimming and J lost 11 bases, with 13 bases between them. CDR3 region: CASSDRGEGAPLHF. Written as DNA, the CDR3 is TGTGCCAGCAGTGACAGGGGGGAAGGGGCACCCCTCCACTTT.

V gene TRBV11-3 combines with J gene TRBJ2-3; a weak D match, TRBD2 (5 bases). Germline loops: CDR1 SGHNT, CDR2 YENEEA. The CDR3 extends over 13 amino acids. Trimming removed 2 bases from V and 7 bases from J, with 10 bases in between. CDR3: CASSLNGENTQYF. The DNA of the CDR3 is TGTGCCAGCAGCTTAAACGGGGAAAATACGCAGTATTTT.

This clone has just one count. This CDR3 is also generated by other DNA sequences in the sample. CDR3 region: CASRGQGGTEAFF. The CDR3 bases are TGTGCCAGCAGAGGACAGGGTGGCACTGAAGCTTTCTTT. The J gene is TRBJ1-1, the V gene TRBV2; 8 positions agree with TRBD1. The J segment lost 4 bases and the V segment lost 6 bases, leaving 4 bases of the junction unmatched. CDR1 is SNHLY, CDR2 FYNNEI, per germline. This CDR3 comprises 13 residues.

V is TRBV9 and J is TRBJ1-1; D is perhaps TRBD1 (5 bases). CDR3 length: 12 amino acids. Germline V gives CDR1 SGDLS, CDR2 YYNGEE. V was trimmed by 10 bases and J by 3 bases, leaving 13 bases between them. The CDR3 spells CASAGGDTEAFF. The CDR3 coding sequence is TGTGCCTCCGCGGGGGGGGACACTGAAGCTTTCTTT. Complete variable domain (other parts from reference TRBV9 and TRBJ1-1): DSGVTQTPKHLITATGQRVTLRCSPRSGDLSVYWYQQSLDQGLQFLIQYYNGEERAKGNILERFSAQQFPDLHSELNLSSLELGDSALYFCASAGGDTEAFFGQGTRLTVV.

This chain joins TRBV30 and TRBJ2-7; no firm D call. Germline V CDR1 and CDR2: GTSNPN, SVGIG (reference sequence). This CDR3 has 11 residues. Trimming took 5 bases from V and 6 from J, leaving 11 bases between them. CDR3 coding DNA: TGTGCCTGGCAGGATGAGGTCGAGCAGTACTTC. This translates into CAWQDEVEQYF.

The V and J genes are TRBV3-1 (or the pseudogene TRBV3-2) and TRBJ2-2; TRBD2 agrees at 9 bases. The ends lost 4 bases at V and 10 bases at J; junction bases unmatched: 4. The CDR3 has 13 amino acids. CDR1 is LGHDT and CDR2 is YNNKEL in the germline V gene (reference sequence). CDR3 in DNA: TGTGCCAGCAGCCTTCGCGGGGGGGTGGAGCTGTTTTTT. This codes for CASSLRGGVELFF.

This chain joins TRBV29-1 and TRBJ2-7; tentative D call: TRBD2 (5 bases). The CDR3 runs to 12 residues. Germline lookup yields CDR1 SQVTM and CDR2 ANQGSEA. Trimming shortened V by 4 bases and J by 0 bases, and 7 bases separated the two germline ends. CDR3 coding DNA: TGCAGCGTTGTTGAGGGCTCCTACGAGCAGTACTTC. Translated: CSVVEGSYEQYF.

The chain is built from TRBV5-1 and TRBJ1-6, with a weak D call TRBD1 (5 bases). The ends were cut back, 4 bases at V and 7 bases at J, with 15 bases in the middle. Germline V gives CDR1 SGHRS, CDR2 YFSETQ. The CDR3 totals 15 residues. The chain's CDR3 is CASSPQGSGNSPLHF. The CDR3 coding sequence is TGCGCCAGCAGCCCCCAGGGTTCGGGAAATTCACCCCTCCACTTT.

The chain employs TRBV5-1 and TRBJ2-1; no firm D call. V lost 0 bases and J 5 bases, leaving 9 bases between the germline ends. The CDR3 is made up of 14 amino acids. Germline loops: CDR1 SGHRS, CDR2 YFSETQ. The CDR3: CASSLANPDNEQFF. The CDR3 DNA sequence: TGCGCCAGCAGCTTGGCAAACCCGGACAATGAGCAGTTCTTC. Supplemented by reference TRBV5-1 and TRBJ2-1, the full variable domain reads KAGVTQTPRYLIKTRGQQVTLSCSPISGHRSVSWYQQTPGQGLQFLFEYFSETQRNKGNFPGRFSGRQFSNSRSEMNVSTLELGDSALYLCASSLANPDNEQFFGPGTRLTVL.

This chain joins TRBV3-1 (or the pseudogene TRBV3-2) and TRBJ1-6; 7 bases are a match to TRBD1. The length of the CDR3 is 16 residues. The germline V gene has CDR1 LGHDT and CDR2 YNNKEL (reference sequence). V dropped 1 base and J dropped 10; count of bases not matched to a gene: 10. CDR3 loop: CASSQGGGGVKSPLHF. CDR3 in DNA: TGTGCCAGCAGCCAAGGAGGGGGCGGAGTAAAATCACCCCTCCACTTT.

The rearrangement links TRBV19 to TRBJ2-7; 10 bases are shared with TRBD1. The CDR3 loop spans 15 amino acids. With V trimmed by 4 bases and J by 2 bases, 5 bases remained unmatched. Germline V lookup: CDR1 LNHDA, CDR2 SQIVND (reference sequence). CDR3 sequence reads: CASSRGTGVPYEQYF. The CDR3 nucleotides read TGTGCCAGTAGTAGGGGGACAGGGGTGCCCTACGAGCAGTACTTC.

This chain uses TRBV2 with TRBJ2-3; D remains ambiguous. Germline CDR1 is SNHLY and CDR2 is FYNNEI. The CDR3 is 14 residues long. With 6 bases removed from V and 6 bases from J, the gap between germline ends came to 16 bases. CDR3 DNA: TGTGCCAGCAGCGCCGGAACTTCGGCGGATACGCAGTATTTT. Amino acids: CASSAGTSADTQYF.

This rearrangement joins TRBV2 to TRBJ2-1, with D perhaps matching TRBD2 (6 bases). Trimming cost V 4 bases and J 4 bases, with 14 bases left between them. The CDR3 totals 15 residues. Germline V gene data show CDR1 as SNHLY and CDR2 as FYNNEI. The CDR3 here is CASSVLGTSYNEQFF. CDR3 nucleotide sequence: TGTGCCAGCAGTGTATTAGGGACTTCTTACAATGAGCAGTTCTTC.

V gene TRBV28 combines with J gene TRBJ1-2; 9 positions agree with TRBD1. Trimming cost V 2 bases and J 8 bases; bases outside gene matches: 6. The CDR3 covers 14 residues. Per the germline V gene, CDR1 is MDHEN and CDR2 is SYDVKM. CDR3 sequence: CASSLTGQGWGYTF. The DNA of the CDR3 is TGTGCCAGCAGTTTAACGGGACAGGGATGGGGCTACACCTTC.